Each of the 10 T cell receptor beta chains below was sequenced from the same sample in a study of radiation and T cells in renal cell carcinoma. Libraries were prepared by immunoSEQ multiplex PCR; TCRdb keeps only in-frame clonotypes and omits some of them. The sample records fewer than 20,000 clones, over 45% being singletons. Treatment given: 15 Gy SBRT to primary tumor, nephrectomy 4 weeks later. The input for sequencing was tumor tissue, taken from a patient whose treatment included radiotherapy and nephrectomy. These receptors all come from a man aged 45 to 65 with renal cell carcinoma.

The CDR3 sequence is CASTNTGELFF. CDR3 DNA: TGTGCCAGCACAAACACCGGGGAGCTGTTTTTT. The chain uses TRBV9 and TRBJ2-2, with unresolved D. This CDR3 has 11 amino acids. V dropped 6 bases and J dropped 2 bases, with 2 bases sitting between them. Germline assignment: CDR1 SGDLS and CDR2 YYNGEE.

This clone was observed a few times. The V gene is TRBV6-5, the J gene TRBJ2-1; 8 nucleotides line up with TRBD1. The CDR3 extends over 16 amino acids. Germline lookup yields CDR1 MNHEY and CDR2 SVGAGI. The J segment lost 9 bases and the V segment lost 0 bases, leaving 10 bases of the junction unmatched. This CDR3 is CASSYSARGRAFEQFF. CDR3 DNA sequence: TGTGCCAGCAGTTACTCAGCCAGGGGGCGTGCGTTTGAGCAGTTCTTC.

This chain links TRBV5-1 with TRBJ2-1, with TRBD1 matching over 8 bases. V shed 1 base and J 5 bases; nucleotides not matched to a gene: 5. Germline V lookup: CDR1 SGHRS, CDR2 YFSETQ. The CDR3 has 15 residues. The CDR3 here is CASSLMQGADNEQFF. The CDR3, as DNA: TGCGCCAGCAGCTTGATGCAGGGGGCAGACAATGAGCAGTTCTTC.

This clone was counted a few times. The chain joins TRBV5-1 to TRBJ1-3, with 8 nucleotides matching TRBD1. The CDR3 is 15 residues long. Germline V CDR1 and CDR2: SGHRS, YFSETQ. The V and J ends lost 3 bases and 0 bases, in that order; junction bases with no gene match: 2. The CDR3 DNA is TGCGCCAGCAGCTCCGGGACAGGCTCTGGAAACACCATATATTTT. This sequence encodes CASSSGTGSGNTIYF.

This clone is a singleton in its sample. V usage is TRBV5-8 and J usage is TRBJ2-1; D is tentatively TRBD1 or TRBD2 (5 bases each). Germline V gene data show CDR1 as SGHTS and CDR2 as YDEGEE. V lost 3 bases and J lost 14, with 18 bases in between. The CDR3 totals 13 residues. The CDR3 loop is CASSSQLGLGEFF. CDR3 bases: TGTGCCAGCAGCTCTCAGTTGGGGCTGGGGGAGTTCTTC.

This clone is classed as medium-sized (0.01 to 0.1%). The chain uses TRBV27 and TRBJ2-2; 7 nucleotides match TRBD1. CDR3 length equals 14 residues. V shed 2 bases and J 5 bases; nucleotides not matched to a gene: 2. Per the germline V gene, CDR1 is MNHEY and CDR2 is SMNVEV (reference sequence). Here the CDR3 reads CASSLRQGTGELFF. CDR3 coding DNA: TGTGCCAGCAGTTTAAGACAGGGTACCGGGGAGCTGTTTTTT.

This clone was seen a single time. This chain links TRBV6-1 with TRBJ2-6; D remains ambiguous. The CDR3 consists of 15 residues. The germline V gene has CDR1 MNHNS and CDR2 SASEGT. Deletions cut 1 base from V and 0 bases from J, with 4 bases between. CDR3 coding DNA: TGTGCCAGCAGTGAAGGAAGCTCTGGGGCCAACGTCCTGACTTTC. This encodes CASSEGSSGANVLTF.

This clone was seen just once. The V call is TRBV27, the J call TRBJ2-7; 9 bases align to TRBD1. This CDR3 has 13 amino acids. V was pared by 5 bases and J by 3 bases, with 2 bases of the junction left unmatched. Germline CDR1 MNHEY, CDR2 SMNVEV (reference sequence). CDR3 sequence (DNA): TGTGCCAGCAGTCCGGGACAGGGCTACGAGCAGTACTTC. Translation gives CASSPGQGYEQYF.

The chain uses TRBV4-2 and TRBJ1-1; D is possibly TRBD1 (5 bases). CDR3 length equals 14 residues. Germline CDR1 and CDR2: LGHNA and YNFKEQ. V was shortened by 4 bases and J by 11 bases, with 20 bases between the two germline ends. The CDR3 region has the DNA TGTGCCAGCAGCCGTAATCGGGGCAGTCAAGAGGCTTTCTTT. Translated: CASSRNRGSQEAFF.

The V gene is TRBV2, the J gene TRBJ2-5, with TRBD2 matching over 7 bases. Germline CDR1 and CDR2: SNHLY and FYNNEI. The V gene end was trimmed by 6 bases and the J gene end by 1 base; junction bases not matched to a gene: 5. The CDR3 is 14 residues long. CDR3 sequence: CASRDSGSQETQYF. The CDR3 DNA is TGTGCCAGCAGAGATAGCGGGTCCCAAGAGACCCAGTACTTC. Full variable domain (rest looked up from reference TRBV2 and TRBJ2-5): EPEVTQTPSHQVTQMGQEVILRCVPISNHLYFYWYRQILGQKVEFLVSFYNNEISEKSEIFDDQFSVERPDGSNFTLKIRSTKLEDSAMYFCASRDSGSQETQYFGPGTRLLVL.